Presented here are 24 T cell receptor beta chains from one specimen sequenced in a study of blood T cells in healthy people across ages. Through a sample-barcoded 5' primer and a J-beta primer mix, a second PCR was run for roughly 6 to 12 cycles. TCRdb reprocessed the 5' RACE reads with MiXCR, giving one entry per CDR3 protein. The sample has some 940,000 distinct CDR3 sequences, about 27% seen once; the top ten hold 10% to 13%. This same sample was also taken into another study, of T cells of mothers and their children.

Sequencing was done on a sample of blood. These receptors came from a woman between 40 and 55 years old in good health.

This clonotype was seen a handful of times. In nucleotides, the CDR3 is TGCGCCAGCAGCTGGGGTATCGGGCTAGGCCGCTACAATGAGCAGTTCTTC. This translates into CASSWGIGLGRYNEQFF. The genes are TRBV5-1 and TRBJ2-1; D call uncertain. Per the germline V gene, CDR1 is SGHRS and CDR2 is YFSETQ. The CDR3 length is 17 residues. Trimming took off 3 bases at V and 3 bases at J, with 19 bases between the two ends.

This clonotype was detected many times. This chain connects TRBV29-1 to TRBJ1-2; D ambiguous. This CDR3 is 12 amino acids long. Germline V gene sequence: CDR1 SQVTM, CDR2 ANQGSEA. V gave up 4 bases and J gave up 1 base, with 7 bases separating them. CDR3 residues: CSVGRNNYGYTF. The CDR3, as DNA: TGCAGCGTTGGCCGAAATAACTATGGCTACACCTTC.

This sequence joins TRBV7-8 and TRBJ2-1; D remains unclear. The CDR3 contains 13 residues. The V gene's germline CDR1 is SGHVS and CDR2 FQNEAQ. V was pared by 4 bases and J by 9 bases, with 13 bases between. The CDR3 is CASSWRLGPEQFF. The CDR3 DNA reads TGTGCCAGCAGCTGGAGACTCGGTCCTGAGCAGTTCTTC.

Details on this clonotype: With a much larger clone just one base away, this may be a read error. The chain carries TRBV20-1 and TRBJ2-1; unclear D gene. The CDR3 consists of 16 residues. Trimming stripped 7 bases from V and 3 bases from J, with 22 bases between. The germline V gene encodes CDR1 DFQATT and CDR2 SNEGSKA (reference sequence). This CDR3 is CSVFPVRTFSYNEQFF. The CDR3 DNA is TGCAGTGTCTTCCCAGTCCGGACCTTCAGCTACAATGAGCAGTTCTTC.

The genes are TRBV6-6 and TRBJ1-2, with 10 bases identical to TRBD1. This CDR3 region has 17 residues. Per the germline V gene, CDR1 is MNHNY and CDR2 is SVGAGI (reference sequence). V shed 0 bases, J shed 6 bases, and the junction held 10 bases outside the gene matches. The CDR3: CASSYSMGRDRGDGYTF. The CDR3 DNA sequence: TGTGCCAGCAGTTACTCCATGGGTCGGGACAGGGGCGATGGCTACACCTTC.

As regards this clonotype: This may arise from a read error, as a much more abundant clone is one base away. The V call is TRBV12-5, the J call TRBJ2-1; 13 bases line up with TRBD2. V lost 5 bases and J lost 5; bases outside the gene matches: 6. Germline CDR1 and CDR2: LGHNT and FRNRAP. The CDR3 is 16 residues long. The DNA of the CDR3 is TGTGCTAGTGGTCCAACTAGCGGGGGGGCCGACAATGAGCAGTTCTTC. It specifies CASGPTSGGADNEQFF.

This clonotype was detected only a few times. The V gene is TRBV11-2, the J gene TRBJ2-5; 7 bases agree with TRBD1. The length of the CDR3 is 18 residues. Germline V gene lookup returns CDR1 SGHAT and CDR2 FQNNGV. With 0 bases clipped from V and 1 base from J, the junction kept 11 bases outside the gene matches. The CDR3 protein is CASSLEGSWDRPQETQYF. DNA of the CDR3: TGTGCCAGCAGCTTAGAGGGCTCTTGGGACAGACCCCAAGAGACCCAGTACTTC.

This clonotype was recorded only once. The chain's CDR3 is CASRQSVGRNYGYTF. CDR3 in DNA: TGTGCCAGCAGACAGTCAGTGGGCAGAAACTATGGCTACACCTTC. The chain joins TRBV28 to TRBJ1-2; D is unclear. Germline CDR1 MDHEN, CDR2 SYDVKM. This CDR3 comprises 15 residues. V lost 6 bases, J lost 2 bases, and 16 bases lay in between.

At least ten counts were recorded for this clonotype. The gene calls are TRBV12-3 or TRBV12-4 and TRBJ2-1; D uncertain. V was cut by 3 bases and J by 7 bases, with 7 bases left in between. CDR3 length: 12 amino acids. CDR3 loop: CASSFPGNEQFF. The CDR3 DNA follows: TGTGCCAGCAGTTTTCCCGGGAATGAGCAGTTCTTC.

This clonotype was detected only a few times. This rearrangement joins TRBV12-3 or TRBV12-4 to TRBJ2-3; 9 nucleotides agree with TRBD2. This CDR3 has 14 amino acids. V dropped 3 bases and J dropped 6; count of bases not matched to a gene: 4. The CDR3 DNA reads TGTGCCAGCAGTTTGTCTAGCGGGGTTGATACGCAGTATTTT. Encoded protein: CASSLSSGVDTQYF.

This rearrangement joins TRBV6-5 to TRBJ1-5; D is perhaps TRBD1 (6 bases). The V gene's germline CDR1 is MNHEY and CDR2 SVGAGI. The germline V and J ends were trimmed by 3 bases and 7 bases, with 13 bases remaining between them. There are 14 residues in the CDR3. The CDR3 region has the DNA TGTGCCAGCAGTTATTCCACAGGGACCCAGCCCCAGCATTTT. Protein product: CASSYSTGTQPQHF.

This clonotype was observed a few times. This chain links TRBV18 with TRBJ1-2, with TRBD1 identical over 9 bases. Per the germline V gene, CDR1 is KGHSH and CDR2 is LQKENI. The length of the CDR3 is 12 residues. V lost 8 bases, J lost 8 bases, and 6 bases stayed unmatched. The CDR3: CASRDREGGYTF. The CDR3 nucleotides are TGTGCCAGCCGGGACAGGGAGGGCGGCTACACCTTC.

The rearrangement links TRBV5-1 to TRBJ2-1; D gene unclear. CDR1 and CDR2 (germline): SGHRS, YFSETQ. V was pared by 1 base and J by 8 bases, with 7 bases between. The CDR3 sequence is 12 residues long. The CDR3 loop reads CASSLMADEQFF. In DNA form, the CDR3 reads TGCGCCAGCAGCTTGATGGCGGATGAGCAGTTCTTC.

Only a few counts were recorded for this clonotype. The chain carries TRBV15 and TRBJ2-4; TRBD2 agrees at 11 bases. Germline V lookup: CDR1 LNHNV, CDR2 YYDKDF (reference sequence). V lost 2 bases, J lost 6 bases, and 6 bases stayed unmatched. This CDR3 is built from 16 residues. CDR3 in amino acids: CATSRRAGTSGNIQYF. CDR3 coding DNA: TGTGCCACCAGCAGACGAGCCGGGACTAGCGGAAACATTCAGTACTTC.

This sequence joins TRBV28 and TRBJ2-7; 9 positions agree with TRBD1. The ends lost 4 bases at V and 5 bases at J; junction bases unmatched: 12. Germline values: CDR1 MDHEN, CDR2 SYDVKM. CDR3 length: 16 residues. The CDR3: CASSYRSMTGGNEQYF. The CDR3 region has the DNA TGTGCCAGCAGTTACCGAAGTATGACAGGGGGAAACGAGCAGTACTTC.

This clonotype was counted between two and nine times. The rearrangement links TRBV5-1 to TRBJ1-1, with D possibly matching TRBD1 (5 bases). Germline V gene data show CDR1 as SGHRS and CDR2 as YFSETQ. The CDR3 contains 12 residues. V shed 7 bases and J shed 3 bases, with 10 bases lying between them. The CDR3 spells CASRGMYTEAFF. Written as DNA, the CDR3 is TGCGCCAGCCGGGGGATGTACACTGAAGCTTTCTTT. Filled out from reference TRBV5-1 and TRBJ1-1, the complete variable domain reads KAGVTQTPRYLIKTRGQQVTLSCSPISGHRSVSWYQQTPGQGLQFLFEYFSETQRNKGNFPGRFSGRQFSNSRSEMNVSTLELGDSALYLCASRGMYTEAFFGQGTRLTVV.

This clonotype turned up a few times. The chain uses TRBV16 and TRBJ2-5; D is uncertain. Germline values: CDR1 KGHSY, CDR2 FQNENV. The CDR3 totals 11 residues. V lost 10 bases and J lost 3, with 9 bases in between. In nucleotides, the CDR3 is TGTGCCAACGGACGTAAAGAGACCCAGTACTTC. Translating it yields CANGRKETQYF. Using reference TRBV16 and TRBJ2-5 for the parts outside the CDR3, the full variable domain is GEEVAQTPKHLVRGEGQKAKLYCAPIKGHSYVFWYQQVLKNEFKFLISFQNENVFDETGMPKERFSAKCLPNSPCSLEIQATKLEDSAVYFCANGRKETQYFGPGTRLLVL.

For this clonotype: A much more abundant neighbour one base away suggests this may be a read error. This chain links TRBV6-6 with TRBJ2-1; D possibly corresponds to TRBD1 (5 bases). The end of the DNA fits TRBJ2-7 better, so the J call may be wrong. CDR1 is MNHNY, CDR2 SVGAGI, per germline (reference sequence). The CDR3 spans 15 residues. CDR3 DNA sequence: TGTGCCAGCAGTTACTCGAGCCTACAGGACAATGAGCAGTACTTC. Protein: CASSYSSLQDNEQYF.

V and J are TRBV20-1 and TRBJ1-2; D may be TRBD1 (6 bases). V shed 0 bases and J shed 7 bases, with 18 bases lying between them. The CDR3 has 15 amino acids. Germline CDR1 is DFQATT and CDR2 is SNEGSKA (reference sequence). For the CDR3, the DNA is TGCAGTGCTAGAGATCGCAGGGGCCCGACTTGTGGCTACACCTTC. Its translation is CSARDRRGPTCGYTF.

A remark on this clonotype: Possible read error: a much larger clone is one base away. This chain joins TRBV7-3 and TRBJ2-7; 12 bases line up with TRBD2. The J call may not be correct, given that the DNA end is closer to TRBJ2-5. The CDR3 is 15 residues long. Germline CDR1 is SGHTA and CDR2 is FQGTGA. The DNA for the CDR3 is TGTACCAGCAGCTTAGCCGGGACTAGCGGGGAGACCCAGTACTTC. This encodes CTSSLAGTSGETQYF.

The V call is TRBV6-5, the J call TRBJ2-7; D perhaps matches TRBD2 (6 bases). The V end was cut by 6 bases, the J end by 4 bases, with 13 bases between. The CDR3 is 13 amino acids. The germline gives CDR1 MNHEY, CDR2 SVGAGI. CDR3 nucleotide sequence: TGTGCCAGCAGCTTCTTACGGGGGTACGAGCAGTACTTC. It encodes CASSFLRGYEQYF.

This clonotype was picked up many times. The CDR3 nucleotides are TGTGCCAGCTCCCCCGGGACAGGGGTCGCCTACACCTTC. Translated, it gives CASSPGTGVAYTF. The chain is built from TRBV18 and TRBJ1-2, with TRBD1 matching over 10 bases. V gave up 6 bases and J gave up 10 bases; unmatched junction bases: 8. The V gene's germline CDR1 is KGHSH and CDR2 LQKENI. There are 13 residues in the CDR3.

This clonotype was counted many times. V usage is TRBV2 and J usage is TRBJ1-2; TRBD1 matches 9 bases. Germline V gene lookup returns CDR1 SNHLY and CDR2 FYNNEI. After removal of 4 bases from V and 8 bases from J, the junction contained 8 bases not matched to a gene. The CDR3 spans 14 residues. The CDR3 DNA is TGTGCCAGCAGTGTTTCCGGGACAGGGTCCGGCTACACCTTC. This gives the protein CASSVSGTGSGYTF.

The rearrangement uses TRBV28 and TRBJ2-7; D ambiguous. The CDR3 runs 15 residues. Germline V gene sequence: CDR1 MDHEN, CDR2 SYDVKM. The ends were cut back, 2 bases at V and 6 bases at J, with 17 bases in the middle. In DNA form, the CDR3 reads TGTGCCAGCAGTTTAATTGCCAAGTCGGTGGCCGAGCAGTACTTC. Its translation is CASSLIAKSVAEQYF.